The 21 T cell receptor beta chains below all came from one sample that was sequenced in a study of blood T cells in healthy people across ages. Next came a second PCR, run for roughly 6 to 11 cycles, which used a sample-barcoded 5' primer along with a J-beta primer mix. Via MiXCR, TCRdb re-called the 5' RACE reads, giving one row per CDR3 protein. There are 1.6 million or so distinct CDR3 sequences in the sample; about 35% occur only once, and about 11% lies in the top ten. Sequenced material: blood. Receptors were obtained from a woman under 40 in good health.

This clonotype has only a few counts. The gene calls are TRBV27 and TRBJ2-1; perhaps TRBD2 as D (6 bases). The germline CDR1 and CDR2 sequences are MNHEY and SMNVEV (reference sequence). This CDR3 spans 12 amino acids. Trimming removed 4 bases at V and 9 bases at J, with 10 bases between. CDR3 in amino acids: CASSWGGSEQFF. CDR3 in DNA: TGTGCCAGCAGTTGGGGAGGTAGTGAGCAGTTCTTC.

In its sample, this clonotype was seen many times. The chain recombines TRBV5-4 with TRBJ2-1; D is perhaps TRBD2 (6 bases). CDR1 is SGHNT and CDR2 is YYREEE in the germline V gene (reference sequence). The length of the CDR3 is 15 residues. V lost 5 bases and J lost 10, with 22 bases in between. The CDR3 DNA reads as TGTGCCAGCAGTACCCGTGGGGGGATCTCGGGGGAGCAGTTCTTC. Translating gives CASSTRGGISGEQFF.

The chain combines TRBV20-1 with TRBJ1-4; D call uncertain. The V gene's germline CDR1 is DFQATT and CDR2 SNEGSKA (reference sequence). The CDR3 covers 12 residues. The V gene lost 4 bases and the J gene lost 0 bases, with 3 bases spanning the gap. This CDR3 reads CSATPTNEKLFF. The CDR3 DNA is TGCAGTGCTACTCCAACTAATGAAAAACTGTTTTTT.

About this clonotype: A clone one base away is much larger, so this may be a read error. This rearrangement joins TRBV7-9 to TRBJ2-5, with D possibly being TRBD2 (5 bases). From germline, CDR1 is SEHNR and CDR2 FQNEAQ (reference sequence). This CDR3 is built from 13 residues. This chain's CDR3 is CVSSSGFGETQYF. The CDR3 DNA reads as TGTGTCAGCAGCTCGGGATTCGGGGAGACCCAGTACTTC.

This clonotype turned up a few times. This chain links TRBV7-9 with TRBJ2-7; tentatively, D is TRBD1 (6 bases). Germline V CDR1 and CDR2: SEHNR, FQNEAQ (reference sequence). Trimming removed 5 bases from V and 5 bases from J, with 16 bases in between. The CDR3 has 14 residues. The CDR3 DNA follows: TGTGCCAGCAGCACCGGGACACTAAGAGACGAGCAGTACTTC. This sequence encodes CASSTGTLRDEQYF.

This CDR3 is CSARDVGRYNEQFF. In DNA, the CDR3 is TGCAGTGCTAGAGATGTTGGGAGGTACAATGAGCAGTTCTTC. The rearrangement joins TRBV20-1 to TRBJ2-1; D perhaps matches TRBD2 (6 bases). This CDR3 is 14 amino acids long. Per germline, CDR1 DFQATT and CDR2 SNEGSKA (reference sequence). V gave up 0 bases and J gave up 4 bases, with 10 bases separating them.

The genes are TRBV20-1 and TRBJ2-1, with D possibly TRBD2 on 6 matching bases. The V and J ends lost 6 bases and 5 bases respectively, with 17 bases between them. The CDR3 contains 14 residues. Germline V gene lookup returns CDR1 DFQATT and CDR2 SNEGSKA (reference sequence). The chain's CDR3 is CSARDWEKNNEQFF. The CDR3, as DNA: TGCAGTGCCCGGGACTGGGAAAAGAACAATGAGCAGTTCTTC.

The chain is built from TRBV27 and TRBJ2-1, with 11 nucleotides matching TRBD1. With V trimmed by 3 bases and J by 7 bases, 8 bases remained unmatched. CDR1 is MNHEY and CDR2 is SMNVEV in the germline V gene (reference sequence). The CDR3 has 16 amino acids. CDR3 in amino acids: CASSFVDRGLRNEQFF. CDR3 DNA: TGTGCCAGCAGTTTCGTGGACAGGGGGCTTCGGAATGAGCAGTTCTTC.

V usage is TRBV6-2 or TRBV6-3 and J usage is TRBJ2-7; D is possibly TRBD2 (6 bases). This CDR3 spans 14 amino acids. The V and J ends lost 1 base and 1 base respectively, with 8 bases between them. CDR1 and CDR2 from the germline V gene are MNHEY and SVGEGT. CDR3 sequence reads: CASSYFAGSYEQYF. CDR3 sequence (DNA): TGTGCCAGCAGTTACTTTGCGGGATCCTACGAGCAGTACTTC.

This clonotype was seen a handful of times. In DNA, the CDR3 is TGTGCCAGCAAGGACAGGGGAAACACTGAAGCTTTCTTT. This translates into CASKDRGNTEAFF. V gene TRBV2 combines with J gene TRBJ1-1; 9 bases are a match to TRBD1. This CDR3 region has 13 residues. The trim removed 7 bases at V and 2 bases at J, leaving 2 bases unmatched. Germline loops: CDR1 SNHLY, CDR2 FYNNEI. The full variable domain, in which reference TRBV2 and TRBJ1-1 provide the parts outside the CDR3, is EPEVTQTPSHQVTQMGQEVILRCVPISNHLYFYWYRQILGQKVEFLVSFYNNEISEKSEIFDDQFSVERPDGSNFTLKIRSTKLEDSAMYFCASKDRGNTEAFFGQGTRLTVV.

Here the CDR3 reads CASSYTLVGMDNEQFF. DNA of the CDR3: TGTGCCAGCAGTTACACACTAGTGGGAATGGACAATGAGCAGTTCTTC. V and J are TRBV6-6 and TRBJ2-1, with D possibly TRBD2 on 5 matching bases. The CDR3 covers 16 residues. Trimming removed 2 bases at V and 5 bases at J, with 16 bases between. CDR1 and CDR2 from the germline V gene are MNHNY and SVGAGI (reference sequence).

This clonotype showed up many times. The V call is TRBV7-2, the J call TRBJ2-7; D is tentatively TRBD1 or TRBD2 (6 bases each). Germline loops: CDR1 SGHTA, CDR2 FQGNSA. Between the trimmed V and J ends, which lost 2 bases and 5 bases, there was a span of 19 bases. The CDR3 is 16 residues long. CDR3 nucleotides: TGTGCCAGCAGCTTAAGCTGGCAGAAAGGGGGGAACGAGCAGTACTTC. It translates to CASSLSWQKGGNEQYF.

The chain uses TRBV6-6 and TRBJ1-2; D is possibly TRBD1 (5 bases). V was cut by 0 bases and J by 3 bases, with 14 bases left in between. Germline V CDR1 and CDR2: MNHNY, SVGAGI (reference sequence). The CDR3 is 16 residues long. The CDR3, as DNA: TGTGCCAGCAGTTACTCGGGACCCAGTGTAGACTATGGCTACACCTTC. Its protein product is CASSYSGPSVDYGYTF.

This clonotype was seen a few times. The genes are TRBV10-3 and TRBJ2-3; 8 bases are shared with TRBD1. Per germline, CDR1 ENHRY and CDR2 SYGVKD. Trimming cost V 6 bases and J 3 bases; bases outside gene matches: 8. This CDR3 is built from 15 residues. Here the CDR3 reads CAIRDRDEGTDTQYF. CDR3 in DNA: TGTGCCATCAGGGACAGGGATGAGGGAACAGATACGCAGTATTTT.

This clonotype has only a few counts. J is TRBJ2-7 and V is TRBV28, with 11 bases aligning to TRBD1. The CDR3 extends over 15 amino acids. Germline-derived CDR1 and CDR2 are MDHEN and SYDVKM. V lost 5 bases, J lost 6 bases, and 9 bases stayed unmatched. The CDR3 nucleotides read TGTGCCAGCAGTCCTCTGGACAGGGGGCGAGGCGAGCAGTACTTC. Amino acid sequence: CASSPLDRGRGEQYF.

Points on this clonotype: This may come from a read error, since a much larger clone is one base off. The CDR3 DNA reads as TGTGCCAGCAGTTACACGCGGTCCGGAGATGCGCAGTATTTT. It encodes CASSYTRSGDAQYF. This chain connects TRBV6-6 to TRBJ2-3; D ambiguous. Germline V gene lookup returns CDR1 MNHNY and CDR2 SVGAGI (reference sequence). The CDR3 has 14 amino acids.

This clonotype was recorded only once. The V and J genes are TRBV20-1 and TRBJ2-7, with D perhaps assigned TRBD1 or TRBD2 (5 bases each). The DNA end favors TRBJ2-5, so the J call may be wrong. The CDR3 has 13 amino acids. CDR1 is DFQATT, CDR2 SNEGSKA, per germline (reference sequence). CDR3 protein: CSAHTRTGETQYF. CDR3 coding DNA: TGCAGTGCTCATACTAGAACAGGCGAGACCCAGTACTTC.

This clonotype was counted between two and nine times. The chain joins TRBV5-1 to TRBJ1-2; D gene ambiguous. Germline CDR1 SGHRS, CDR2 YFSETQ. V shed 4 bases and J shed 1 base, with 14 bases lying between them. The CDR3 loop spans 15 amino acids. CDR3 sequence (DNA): TGCGCCAGCAGCCCCAGTCCGACTGTTAACTATGGCTACACCTTC. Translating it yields CASSPSPTVNYGYTF.

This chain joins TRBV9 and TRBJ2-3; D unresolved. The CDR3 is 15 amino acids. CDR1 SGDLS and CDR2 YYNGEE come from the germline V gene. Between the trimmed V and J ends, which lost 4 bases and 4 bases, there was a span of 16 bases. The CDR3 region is CASSPGPSQADTQYF. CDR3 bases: TGTGCCAGCAGCCCCGGCCCCTCCCAGGCAGATACGCAGTATTTT.

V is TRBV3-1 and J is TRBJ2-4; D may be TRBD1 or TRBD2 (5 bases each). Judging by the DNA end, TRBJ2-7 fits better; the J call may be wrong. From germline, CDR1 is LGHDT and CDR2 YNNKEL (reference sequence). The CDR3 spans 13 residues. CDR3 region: CASSQGSGREQYF. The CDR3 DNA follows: TGTGCCAGCAGCCAAGGGTCGGGACGCGAGCAGTACTTC.

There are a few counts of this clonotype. CDR3 DNA sequence: TGTGCCAGCAGCGTACTGGGGGGCAGGGAGGACGAGCAGTACTTC. Protein product: CASSVLGGREDEQYF. V usage is TRBV9 and J usage is TRBJ2-7, with D possibly being TRBD1 or TRBD2 (6 bases each). Looked up from germline, CDR1 is SGDLS and CDR2 is YYNGEE. With 1 base removed from V and 5 bases from J, the gap between germline ends came to 16 bases. This CDR3 spans 15 amino acids.